This T cell receptor beta chain was profiled in a study of T cell responses to AZD1222 COVID-19 vaccine. Comment on this clone: Its antigen is as yet unknown.

The study, taken as a whole, reports: After two AZD1222 doses, spike-specific TCR breadth and depth rose versus day 0. Among spike-specific TCRs, nearly half reportedly target unmutated variant regions. The repertoires were collected only after the peak T cell response.

Trimming took off 6 bases at V and 3 bases at J, with 17 bases between the two ends. The CDR3 is made up of 14 amino acids. CDR1 is GTSNPN and CDR2 is SVGIG in the germline V gene (reference sequence). Profiled with immunoSEQ multiplex PCR; TCRdb holds only in-frame clones, not every one. The sample contains about 120,000 clones, about 90% of which appear only once. The TCR sequence derives from an adult in good health. The chain couples TRBV30 to TRBJ1-2; D not certain. This specimen consisted of peripheral blood, obtained on day 0 of AZD1222 vaccination. The CDR3 region is CACIPDPPDYGYTF. CDR3 sequence (DNA): TGTGCCTGCATACCGGACCCTCCGGACTATGGCTACACCTTC. The full variable domain, rest sourced from reference TRBV30 and TRBJ1-2, is SQTIHQWPATLVQPVGSPLSLECTVEGTSNPNLYWYRQAAGRGLQLLFYSVGIGQISSEVPQNLSASRPQDRQFILSSKKLLLSDSGFYLCACIPDPPDYGYTFGSGTRLTVV.